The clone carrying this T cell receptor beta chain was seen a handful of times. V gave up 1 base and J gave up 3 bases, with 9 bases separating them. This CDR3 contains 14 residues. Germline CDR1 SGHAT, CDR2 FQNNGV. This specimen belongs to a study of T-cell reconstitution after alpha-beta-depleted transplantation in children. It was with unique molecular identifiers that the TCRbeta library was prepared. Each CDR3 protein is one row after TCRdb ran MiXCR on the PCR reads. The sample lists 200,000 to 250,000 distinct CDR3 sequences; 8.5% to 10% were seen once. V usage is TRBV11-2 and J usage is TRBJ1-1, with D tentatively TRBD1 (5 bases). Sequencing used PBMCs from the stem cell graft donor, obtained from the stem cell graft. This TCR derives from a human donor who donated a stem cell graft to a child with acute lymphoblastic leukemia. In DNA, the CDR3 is TGTGCCAGCAGCTTAGGGGGCGCATACACTGAAGCTTTCTTT. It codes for CASSLGGAYTEAFF.